Reported below is one T cell receptor (beta chain). The same CDR3 can be traced to other DNA sequences in this sample. This sample is part of a study of blood T cell repertoires in COVID-19. Study context: Acute and convalescent COVID-19 samples came from the United States, Italy and Spain.

Between the trimmed V and J ends, which lost 4 bases and 1 base, there was a span of 11 bases. Germline CDR1 MNHEY, CDR2 SVGAGI. The CDR3 loop spans 14 amino acids. In the original processing: The authors estimated nucleated cell counts from reference gene primer amplification. Produced via immunoSEQ multiplex PCR; TCRdb's table is partial and in-frame only. That table gives V, J and clone size, and the DNA gave D and trimming. The table lists approximately 200,000 clones, 80% to 85% of them singletons. This clonotype was obtained from a human donor in a cohort sampled during active COVID-19. The material sequenced was peripheral blood. This chain uses TRBV6-5 with TRBJ2-7, with D unresolved. The CDR3 region has the DNA TGTGCCAGCAGTTCCCGTTACTCGTCCTACGAGCAGTACTTC. This translates into CASSSRYSSYEQYF.